The entry that follows covers one T cell receptor beta chain sequence. The specificity of this receptor is unknown. Nothing much larger sits one base from this clone, and base qualities are not available. Collaborating institutions collected whole blood in K2EDTA tubes following their own protocols. For TCRbeta analysis, collaborator samples were shipped as frozen whole blood, as isolated PBMCs, or as DNA extracted from either sample type. The sample belongs to a study of blood T cell repertoires in COVID-19 (dated by TCRdb to 2020 to 2021). About the investigation overall: Collaborator samples came from the United States, Italy and Spain and covered acute and convalescent phases of COVID-19. Subjects who had been exposed to COVID-19, were actively infected with it, or had recovered from it provided the deeply sampled blood TCRbeta repertoires that made up the dataset. Samples came from the ongoing ImmuneRACE study (first 160 participants) plus 1,254 subjects from 6 global collaborators. Where available, HLA class I and class II types were obtained from metadata supplied by the sample provider rather than from assay-based typing. The prospective study material was composed of cDNA or gDNA derived from T cells, B-cell-depleted T cells, or PBMCs. Nearly every sample came with metadata listing a de-identified subject ID, COVID-19 status, age in years and sex. The repertoires were released in a freely available public database intended as a resource for research on the immune response to SARS-CoV-2.

What the authors observed across the whole study: Clinical and demographic metadata were provided uncurated, with the amount varying by source and participant.

TCRbeta CDR3 regions were amplified from genomic DNA by means of the immunoSEQ Assay, a bias-controlled multiplex PCR. The authors' analysis ran thus. Nucleated cell counts per sample were estimated from amplification of reference gene primers within the assay. Sequence reads were collapsed and filtered to measure the absolute abundance of every unique TCRbeta CDR3 rearrangement. Productive Simpson clonality was computed per sample as the square root of Simpson's diversity index over productive rearrangements. Sourced from immuneACCESS, this table was stored by TCRdb with only in-frame sequences that have V and J called. A share of the clones is absent; for the studies checked, an unresolved V gene accounts for under half, and the remainder has no known explanation. The V and J calls and clone size were taken over from that table, and D and trimming were inferred from the DNA. The sample has about 120,000 clones on record, 65% to 80% of them singletons. Clones ranked in the top ten supply roughly 0.86% of the sample.

CDR1 is given as MNHEY and CDR2 as SVGEGT, both from the germline V gene. Spanning cysteine to phenylalanine, the CDR3 consists of 14 amino acids. Only the CDR3 part of the read is kept: 42 bases, read in frame from the first base. V sheds 5 bases and J sheds 5 bases, leaving 13 bases between their ends. The chain uses TRBV6-2 or TRBV6-3 and TRBJ2-4, and perhaps TRBD2 as D gene, on 7 matching bases. This receptor was taken from a human donor with acute or convalescent COVID-19. The donor label of this sample is uncertain. Sequencing was carried out using peripheral blood. The DNA sequence is as follows: TGTGCCAGCAGTCTGGGAGGGGGAGAAAACATTCAGTACTTC. Its amino acids are CASSLGGGENIQYF.